The following is a T cell receptor beta chain sequence with its context. As handled by the study authors: Amplification with reference gene primers provided the estimates of nucleated cell counts. Clones were sequenced by immunoSEQ multiplex PCR, and TCRdb holds only the in-frame ones, with some missing. V, J and clone size are those of that table, while D and trimming were read from the DNA. This sample has about 260,000 clones, with 88% found just once. The ends were cut back, 5 bases at V and 4 bases at J, with 17 bases in the middle. The CDR3 contains 15 residues. In germline, CDR1 is SGHVS, CDR2 FNYEAQ. This entry comes from a study of blood T cell repertoires in COVID-19.

The sequence was collected from a man aged 55-75 years who had recovered from COVID-19. The chain recombines TRBV7-6 with TRBJ1-1; D might be TRBD1 (5 bases). The sequenced sample consisted of peripheral blood. DNA for the CDR3: TGTGCCAGCAGCCAGACCCAGGGTTTCGGCACTGAAGCTTTCTTT. Translated: CASSQTQGFGTEAFF.